The TCR beta chain described here comes from a study of T cell repertoires in cytomegalovirus infection. Overall study context: Public TCR beta signature analysis indicated the presence of both CMV infection and matching HLA type.

Using its own MiXCR run on the reads, TCRdb lists one record per CDR3 protein. Of 200,000 to 300,000 distinct CDR3 sequences listed, roughly 9.1% are singletons. V shed 1 base, J shed 5 bases, and the junction held 4 bases outside the gene matches. CDR1 is SGHTA and CDR2 is FQGNSA in the germline V gene. This CDR3 region has 14 residues. This clonotype was recorded at least ten times. Its antigen is unknown. Regarding the study as a whole: Dominating the ex vivo response were HLA-C-restricted CMV-specific TCR beta clonotypes. There were carriers of CMV plus the relevant HLA, and cumulative public TCR beta family frequency identified them.

Sequencing was done on a sample of PBMCs. The chain couples TRBV7-2 to TRBJ2-5; TRBD2 agrees at 7 bases. This clonotype originated in a human donor in good health (CMV status not recorded). Some clones in this sample may be carry-over from other donors' samples. The CDR3 DNA sequence: TGTGCCAGCAGCTTAGTAGGACTAGGGGAGACCCAGTACTTC. This encodes CASSLVGLGETQYF.